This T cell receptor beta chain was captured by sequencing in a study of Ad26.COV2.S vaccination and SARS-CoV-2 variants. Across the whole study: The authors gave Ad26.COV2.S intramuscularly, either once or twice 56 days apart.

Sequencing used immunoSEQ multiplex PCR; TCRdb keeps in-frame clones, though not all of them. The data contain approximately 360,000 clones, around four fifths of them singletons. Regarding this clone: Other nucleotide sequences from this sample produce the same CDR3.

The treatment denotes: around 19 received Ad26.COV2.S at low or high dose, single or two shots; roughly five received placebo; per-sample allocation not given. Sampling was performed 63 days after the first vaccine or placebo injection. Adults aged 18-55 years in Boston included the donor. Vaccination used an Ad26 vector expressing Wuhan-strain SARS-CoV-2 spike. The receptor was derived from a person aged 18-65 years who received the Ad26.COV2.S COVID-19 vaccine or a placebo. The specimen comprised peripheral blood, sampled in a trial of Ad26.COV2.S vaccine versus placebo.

CDR3: CASSISGENGYTF. The CDR3 bases are TGTGCCAGTAGTATATCAGGGGAGAATGGCTACACCTTC. The chain combines TRBV19 with TRBJ1-2; TRBD1 might be the D (6 bases). In germline, CDR1 is LNHDA, CDR2 SQIVND (reference sequence). The CDR3 spans 13 residues. V was shortened by 2 bases and J by 6 bases, with 10 bases between the two germline ends. Together with reference TRBV19 and TRBJ1-2, the CDR3 gives the full variable domain: DGGITQSPKYLFRKEGQNVTLSCEQNLNHDAMYWYRQDPGQGLRLIYYSQIVNDFQKGDIAEGYSVSREKKESFPLTVTSAQKNPTAFYLCASSISGENGYTFGSGTRLTVV.